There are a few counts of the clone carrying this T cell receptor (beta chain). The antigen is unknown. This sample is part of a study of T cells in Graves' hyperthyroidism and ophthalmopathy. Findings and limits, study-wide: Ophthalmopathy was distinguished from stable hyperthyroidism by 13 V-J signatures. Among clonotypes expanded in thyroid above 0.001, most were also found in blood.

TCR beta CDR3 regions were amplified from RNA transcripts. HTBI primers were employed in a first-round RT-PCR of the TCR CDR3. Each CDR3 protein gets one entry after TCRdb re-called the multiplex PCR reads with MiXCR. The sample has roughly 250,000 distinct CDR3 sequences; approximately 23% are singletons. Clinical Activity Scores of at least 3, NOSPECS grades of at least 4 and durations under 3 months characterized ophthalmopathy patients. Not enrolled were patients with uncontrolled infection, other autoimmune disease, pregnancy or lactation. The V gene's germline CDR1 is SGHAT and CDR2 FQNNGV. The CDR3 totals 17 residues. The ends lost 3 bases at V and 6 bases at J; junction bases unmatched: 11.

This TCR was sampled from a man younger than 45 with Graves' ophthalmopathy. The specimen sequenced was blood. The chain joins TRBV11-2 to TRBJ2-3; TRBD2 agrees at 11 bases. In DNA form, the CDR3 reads TGTGCCAGCAGCTTGAGGCTAGCGGGAGGCCTTTGGGATACGCAGTATTTT. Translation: CASSLRLAGGLWDTQYF.